Detailed here is one TCR beta chain. Its antigen is unidentified. This record comes from a study of T cell repertoires in cytomegalovirus infection. Study as a whole: CMV infection together with matching HLA type was indicated by public TCR beta signatures.

Study-wide results and limits: Dominant in the ex vivo response were TCR beta clonotypes restricted by HLA-C and specific for CMV.

Trimming removed 7 bases from V and 0 bases from J, with 13 bases in between. This CDR3 region has 15 residues. Per germline, CDR1 ENHRY and CDR2 SYGVKD. TCRdb re-called the reads with MiXCR, one entry per CDR3 protein. The sample shows some 400,000 distinct CDR3 sequences, under 40% of them seen only once. The chain has TRBV10-3 and TRBJ1-5; D is undetermined. The sample taken for sequencing was PBMCs. The clonotype was recovered from a human donor in good health (CMV status not recorded). Some clones in this sample may be carry-over from other donors' samples. The CDR3 sequence: CAIISKAYSNQPQHF. The CDR3 DNA sequence: TGTGCCATCATCTCCAAAGCTTATAGCAATCAGCCCCAGCATTTT.